The 19 T cell receptor beta chains reported below all come from one sample, sequenced in a study of shared T cell receptors in the human thymus. Assay used: immunoSEQ multiplex PCR; TCRdb lists only in-frame clones, some missing. The sample has about 660,000 clones, 80% to 90% seen once. The same specimen was also included in a second study, on human thymus T cells.

Sequencing was carried out using thymocytes. The receptors here all came from a boy in the first two years of life with a congenital heart defect.

V and J are TRBV7-2 and TRBJ1-5; possibly TRBD1 for D (5 bases). Germline V gene sequence: CDR1 SGHTA, CDR2 FQGNSA. This CDR3 has 14 amino acids. Trimming cost V 2 bases and J 9 bases, with 14 bases left between them. The CDR3 loop reads CASSLKGRARPQHF. CDR3 sequence (DNA): TGTGCCAGCAGCTTAAAGGGCAGGGCACGGCCCCAGCATTTT.

This clone has just one count. The chain employs TRBV7-7 and TRBJ2-1; 12 positions match TRBD2. The V segment lost 4 bases and the J segment 1 base; nucleotides outside the gene matches: 5. The length of the CDR3 is 17 residues. Germline-derived CDR1 and CDR2 are SSHAT and FNYEAQ (reference sequence). As DNA, the CDR3 is TGTGCCAGCAGCTCTGGACTAGCGGGACGGTCCTACAATGAGCAGTTCTTC. Its protein product is CASSSGLAGRSYNEQFF.

V and J are TRBV19 and TRBJ1-2; a possible D gene is TRBD1 (6 bases). V was cut by 0 bases and J by 5 bases, with 16 bases left in between. Germline CDR1 LNHDA, CDR2 SQIVND (reference sequence). The CDR3 totals 16 residues. The CDR3, as DNA: TGTGCCAGTAGTATAGATCGGGGGGCAGGGAGATATGGCTACACCTTC. Protein product: CASSIDRGAGRYGYTF. Complete variable domain (other parts from reference TRBV19 and TRBJ1-2): DGGITQSPKYLFRKEGQNVTLSCEQNLNHDAMYWYRQDPGQGLRLIYYSQIVNDFQKGDIAEGYSVSREKKESFPLTVTSAQKNPTAFYLCASSIDRGAGRYGYTFGSGTRLTVV.

V usage is TRBV7-9 and J usage is TRBJ2-1; 13 bases agree with TRBD2. The germline V gene encodes CDR1 SEHNR and CDR2 FQNEAQ (reference sequence). J was trimmed by 5 bases and V by 6 bases; bases with no gene match: 10. This CDR3 contains 17 residues. CDR3 nucleotides: TGTGCCAGCAGGTTCAATCGGACTAGCGGGAGTAACAATGAGCAGTTCTTC. Protein: CASRFNRTSGSNNEQFF.

The chain has TRBV4-3 and TRBJ2-1, with D possibly being TRBD2 (7 bases). CDR1 and CDR2 (germline): LGHNA, YSLEER. Between the trimmed V and J ends, which lost 0 bases and 9 bases, there was a span of 24 bases. This CDR3 contains 18 residues. CDR3 coding DNA: TGCGCCAGCAGCCAAGAGGGGGGGGGCAGGTTTGGACAACGTGAGCAGTTCTTC. Encoded protein: CASSQEGGGRFGQREQFF.

The rearrangement uses TRBV5-5 and TRBJ1-5; D is unclear. The V end lost 3 bases, the J end lost 4 bases, and 11 bases lay between the germline ends. This CDR3 contains 14 residues. Germline V gives CDR1 SGHKS, CDR2 YYEKEE (reference sequence). CDR3 residues: CASSSGDRNQPQHF. The DNA for the CDR3 is TGTGCCAGCAGCTCCGGTGATAGAAATCAGCCCCAGCATTTT.

This clone has just one count. V and J are TRBV29-1 and TRBJ2-6, with D uncertain. Trimming shortened V by 0 bases and J by 2 bases, and 11 bases separated the two germline ends. The CDR3 is 16 residues long. Germline V gives CDR1 SQVTM, CDR2 ANQGSEA. The CDR3 DNA sequence: TGCAGCGTTGAAGATAAGATGGCTCCTGGGGCCAACGTCCTGACTTTC. As protein: CSVEDKMAPGANVLTF. The entire variable domain, with the rest obtained from reference TRBV29-1 and TRBJ2-6, is as follows: SAVISQKPSRDICQRGTSLTIQCQVDSQVTMMFWYRQQPGQSLTLIATANQGSEATYESGFVIDKFPISRPNLTFSTLTVSNMSPEDSSIYLCSVEDKMAPGANVLTFGAGSRLTVL.

This chain joins TRBV6-1 and TRBJ2-3; no reliable D call. Germline-derived CDR1 and CDR2 are MNHNS and SASEGT. V dropped 6 bases and J dropped 1 base, with 11 bases sitting between them. The CDR3 loop spans 14 amino acids. The CDR3 loop is CASSYHLGTDTQYF. The CDR3 bases are TGTGCCAGCAGCTACCACCTTGGCACAGATACGCAGTATTTT.

The rearrangement links TRBV10-3 to TRBJ2-3; 7 bases match TRBD2. CDR3 length: 17 amino acids. The junction had 18 bases not matched to a gene; V was cut back by 4 bases and J by 8 bases. The germline gives CDR1 ENHRY, CDR2 SYGVKD. The DNA for the CDR3 is TGTGCCATCAGTGGCCCCACTAGCGAGGGTAGAGTGGGTACGCAGTATTTT. Amino acids: CAISGPTSEGRVGTQYF.

The J gene is TRBJ2-1, the V gene TRBV19; 9 positions agree with TRBD2. This CDR3 has 16 residues. CDR1 and CDR2 (germline): LNHDA, SQIVND (reference sequence). The V segment lost 4 bases and the J segment 3 bases; nucleotides outside the gene matches: 7. CDR3 residues: CASSNCGGDVYNEQFF. The DNA for the CDR3 is TGTGCCAGTAGTAATTGCGGGGGGGACGTCTACAATGAGCAGTTCTTC.

This chain connects TRBV6-1 to TRBJ2-7, with 7 positions matching TRBD1. This CDR3 comprises 15 residues. The germline CDR1 and CDR2 sequences are MNHNS and SASEGT. Trimming cost V 8 bases and J 2 bases; bases outside gene matches: 12. In nucleotides, the CDR3 is TGTGCCAGCGGACCCAGGGGGATAGAAGCCTACGAGCAGTACTTC. It is translated as CASGPRGIEAYEQYF.

CDR3: CASSGGQGEAYEQYF. CDR3 coding DNA: TGTGCCAGCAGCGGAGGACAGGGAGAGGCCTACGAGCAGTACTTC. The chain employs TRBV9 and TRBJ2-7, with TRBD1 identical over 8 bases. In germline, CDR1 is SGDLS, CDR2 YYNGEE. CDR3 length: 15 amino acids. The V and J ends lost 3 bases and 2 bases, in that order; junction bases with no gene match: 7.

The V gene is TRBV30, the J gene TRBJ1-1, with a possible D match to TRBD1 (6 bases). Germline CDR1 is GTSNPN and CDR2 is SVGIG (reference sequence). Between the trimmed V and J ends, which lost 4 bases and 7 bases, there was a span of 10 bases. The CDR3 length is 11 residues. CDR3 region: CAWTSDSEAFF. In DNA form, the CDR3 reads TGTGCCTGGACCTCGGACAGTGAAGCTTTCTTT. Together with reference TRBV30 and TRBJ1-1, the CDR3 gives the full variable domain: SQTIHQWPATLVQPVGSPLSLECTVEGTSNPNLYWYRQAAGRGLQLLFYSVGIGQISSEVPQNLSASRPQDRQFILSSKKLLLSDSGFYLCAWTSDSEAFFGQGTRLTVV.

Comments on this clone: Within the sample, other DNA sequences also encode this same CDR3. This chain uses TRBV27 with TRBJ2-7, with D perhaps TRBD1 (5 bases). Germline V gene lookup returns CDR1 MNHEY and CDR2 SMNVEV (reference sequence). The CDR3 consists of 17 residues. The ends were cut back, 5 bases at V and 0 bases at J, with 20 bases in the middle. The CDR3 is CASSPLRVSPPSYEQYF. CDR3 sequence (DNA): TGTGCCAGCAGTCCCCTCAGGGTTTCCCCACCCTCCTACGAGCAGTACTTC.

V is TRBV4-3 and J is TRBJ2-3; 8 bases are a match to TRBD1. Germline V gene data show CDR1 as LGHNA and CDR2 as YSLEER. The length of the CDR3 is 15 residues. The J segment lost 0 bases and the V segment lost 4 bases, leaving 3 bases of the junction unmatched. This CDR3 is CASSPRQGSTDTQYF. The CDR3 DNA reads as TGCGCCAGCAGCCCGCGACAGGGGAGCACAGATACGCAGTATTTT.

This rearrangement joins TRBV15 to TRBJ2-7, with TRBD2 identical over 10 bases. V shed 2 bases and J 4 bases; nucleotides not matched to a gene: 5. Germline V gene lookup returns CDR1 LNHNV and CDR2 YYDKDF (reference sequence). This CDR3 comprises 15 residues. The CDR3 DNA sequence: TGTGCCACCAGCAGACCGGGACTAGCGCAATACGAGCAGTACTTC. It encodes CATSRPGLAQYEQYF. Full variable domain (outside the CDR3, taken from reference TRBV15 and TRBJ2-7): DAMVIQNPRYQVTQFGKPVTLSCSQTLNHNVMYWYQQKSSQAPKLLFHYYDKDFNNEADTPDNFQSRRPNTSFCFLDIRSPGLGDTAMYLCATSRPGLAQYEQYFGPGTRLTVT.

The CDR3 loop is CASSSRWTGAYGEKLFF. In nucleotides, the CDR3 is TGTGCCAGCAGCTCCCGTTGGACAGGGGCTTATGGAGAAAAACTGTTTTTT. The V call is TRBV7-9, the J call TRBJ1-4; 9 nucleotides align to TRBD1. The V gene's germline CDR1 is SEHNR and CDR2 FQNEAQ (reference sequence). J was trimmed by 8 bases and V by 4 bases; bases with no gene match: 14. The CDR3 is 17 amino acids.

V is TRBV18 and J is TRBJ2-7; 10 bases line up with TRBD1. Germline V gene lookup returns CDR1 KGHSH and CDR2 LQKENI. The CDR3 extends over 14 amino acids. Trimming cost V 5 bases and J 2 bases; bases outside gene matches: 3. The CDR3, as DNA: TGTGCCAGCTCAAAGGGACAGGGGACCTACGAGCAGTACTTC. As protein: CASSKGQGTYEQYF.

The chain carries TRBV27 and TRBJ1-5; a possible D gene is TRBD1 (6 bases). Germline V gene sequence: CDR1 MNHEY, CDR2 SMNVEV (reference sequence). V dropped 3 bases and J dropped 2 bases, with 20 bases sitting between them. This CDR3 has 18 residues. Here the CDR3 DNA reads TGTGCCAGCAGTTTGACAAACAGGGCGGGGGATGGCAATCAGCCCCAGCATTTT. Translating it yields CASSLTNRAGDGNQPQHF.